A single sample is the source of the 18 T cell receptor beta chains below, sequenced in a study of blood T cell repertoires in COVID-19. Method: immunoSEQ multiplex PCR; TCRdb's copy keeps in-frame clones and lacks some. The sample lists around 100,000 clones, roughly 92% occurring once. Sample: peripheral blood. These receptor sequences come from a man between 50 and 59 years old with active COVID-19.

V gene TRBV29-1 combines with J gene TRBJ1-1, with 10 bases lining up with TRBD1. The CDR3 is 14 residues long. From germline, CDR1 is SQVTM and CDR2 ANQGSEA. The junction had 8 bases not matched to a gene; V was cut back by 6 bases and J by 4 bases. The CDR3 loop is CSVMGQGFGTEAFF. CDR3 DNA sequence: TGCAGCGTGATGGGACAGGGGTTCGGCACTGAAGCTTTCTTT.

The chain joins TRBV6-6 to TRBJ1-1, with a possible D match to TRBD1 (5 bases). The V and J ends lost 8 bases and 7 bases respectively, with 17 bases between them. Germline-derived CDR1 and CDR2 are MNHNY and SVGAGI (reference sequence). The CDR3 spans 13 residues. The CDR3 here is CASGGGAMGEAFF. The CDR3 bases are TGTGCCAGCGGGGGAGGGGCAATGGGTGAAGCTTTCTTT.

The chain employs TRBV18 and TRBJ2-3; TRBD2 matches 7 bases. In germline, CDR1 is KGHSH, CDR2 LQKENI. With V trimmed by 0 bases and J by 2 bases, 8 bases remained unmatched. The CDR3 totals 17 residues. The CDR3 loop reads CASSPPYAGEPTDTQYF. The DNA for the CDR3 is TGTGCCAGCTCACCACCGTATGCGGGAGAACCCACAGATACGCAGTATTTT.

The chain joins TRBV19 to TRBJ1-5; 8 nucleotides match TRBD1. CDR3 size: 14 residues. Germline CDR1 is LNHDA and CDR2 is SQIVND (reference sequence). J lost 6 bases, V lost 6 bases, and 7 bases had no gene match. The chain's CDR3 is CASSSQGAGQPQHF. CDR3 DNA sequence: TGTGCCAGTAGCTCCCAGGGGGCGGGTCAGCCCCAGCATTTT.

The gene calls are TRBV6-5 and TRBJ1-6; D not certain. Trimming stripped 0 bases from V and 10 bases from J, with 10 bases between. CDR3 length: 14 amino acids. Germline lookup yields CDR1 MNHEY and CDR2 SVGAGI. CDR3: CASSYSGLYSPLHF. CDR3 in DNA: TGTGCCAGCAGTTACTCGGGCCTCTACTCACCCCTCCACTTT.

This clone was seen only a few times. This chain links TRBV3-1 (or the pseudogene TRBV3-2) with TRBJ1-6; the match to TRBD1 covers 8 bases. CDR1 and CDR2 (germline): LGHDT, YNNKEL (reference sequence). The CDR3 is 16 amino acids. The V gene end was trimmed by 3 bases and the J gene end by 2 bases; junction bases not matched to a gene: 3. The CDR3: CASSQETGAYNSPLHF. CDR3 sequence (DNA): TGTGCCAGCAGCCAGGAGACAGGGGCCTATAATTCACCCCTCCACTTT.

V usage is TRBV7-2 and J usage is TRBJ1-1; D may be TRBD1 (5 bases). The germline gives CDR1 SGHTA, CDR2 FQGNSA. The CDR3 sequence is 13 residues long. With 4 bases removed from V and 5 bases from J, the gap between germline ends came to 11 bases. Here the CDR3 DNA reads TGTGCCAGCAGCTCGCAGGGAAGTACTGAAGCTTTCTTT. This gives the protein CASSSQGSTEAFF.

The chain is built from TRBV18 and TRBJ2-3, with TRBD2 identical over 13 bases. The CDR3 totals 16 residues. J lost 3 bases, V lost 4 bases, and 4 bases had no gene match. CDR1 is KGHSH, CDR2 LQKENI, per germline. The CDR3 is CASSQTSGRRTDTQYF. The CDR3 bases are TGTGCCAGCTCACAGACTAGCGGGAGGCGGACAGATACGCAGTATTTT.

V gene TRBV5-6 combines with J gene TRBJ1-5; 7 bases line up with TRBD1. Germline trimming cut 2 bases from V and 4 bases from J; bases unmatched to any gene: 12. The CDR3 is 17 residues long. Germline V gives CDR1 SGHDT, CDR2 YYEEEE. The CDR3 bases are TGTGCCAGCAGCTTTACCATCGGACAGGCGAGTAATCAGCCCCAGCATTTT. This encodes CASSFTIGQASNQPQHF.

The chain recombines TRBV5-6 with TRBJ1-2, with D possibly being TRBD1 (5 bases). The CDR3 consists of 16 residues. CDR1 SGHDT and CDR2 YYEEEE come from the germline V gene. Trimming stripped 4 bases from V and 7 bases from J, with 23 bases between. The CDR3 protein is CASSTFREAGIGGYTF. In DNA, the CDR3 is TGTGCCAGCAGCACCTTCCGGGAGGCAGGGATAGGTGGCTACACCTTC.

The chain uses TRBV14 and TRBJ1-1; D is possibly TRBD1 (5 bases). Germline V lookup: CDR1 SGHDN, CDR2 FVKESK. The CDR3 is made up of 15 amino acids. Trimming cost V 1 base and J 5 bases, with 14 bases left between them. The CDR3 region is CASSQVEGLATEAFF. For the CDR3, the DNA is TGTGCCAGCAGCCAAGTGGAGGGGTTGGCGACTGAAGCTTTCTTT.

V and J are TRBV5-6 and TRBJ2-7; 12 nucleotides agree with TRBD2. CDR3 length: 14 amino acids. The germline V gene has CDR1 SGHDT and CDR2 YYEEEE. The J segment lost 5 bases and the V segment lost 3 bases, leaving 3 bases of the junction unmatched. The CDR3 reads CASSSSGGADEQYF. The CDR3 DNA reads as TGTGCCAGCAGCTCTAGCGGGGGGGCGGACGAGCAGTACTTC.

The chain couples TRBV6-6 to TRBJ1-1; a possible D gene is TRBD1 (5 bases). CDR1 is MNHNY, CDR2 SVGAGI, per germline (reference sequence). Trimming removed 7 bases from V and 8 bases from J, with 14 bases in between. The CDR3 has 12 amino acids. The DNA of the CDR3 is TGTGCCAGCAACAGAAGACAGAGAGAAGCTTTCTTT. It specifies CASNRRQREAFF.

As concerns this clone: Mismatch with germline at one junction end may stem from a read error. The chain recombines TRBV27 with TRBJ1-1; D is perhaps TRBD1 (6 bases). The germline gives CDR1 MNHEY, CDR2 SMNVEV (reference sequence). The CDR3 has 14 amino acids. The CDR3 nucleotides are TGTGCCAGCAGTGATTCGACAGGTCCCACTGGAGCTTTCTTT. Its protein is CASSDSTGPTGAFF.

The CDR3, as DNA: TGTGCCAGCAGTGAGACCGGCGGTGAAGCTTTCTTT. Its protein is CASSETGGEAFF. The gene calls are TRBV6-1 and TRBJ1-1; no firm D call. The germline gives CDR1 MNHNS, CDR2 SASEGT. The CDR3 is 12 amino acids. The V gene lost 3 bases and the J gene lost 7 bases, with 9 bases spanning the gap.

The chain employs TRBV19 and TRBJ2-7, with TRBD1 matching over 9 bases. V shed 4 bases and J 2 bases; nucleotides not matched to a gene: 6. The CDR3 sequence is 15 residues long. Germline V gene lookup returns CDR1 LNHDA and CDR2 SQIVND (reference sequence). This CDR3 is CASSTRDRETYEQYF. Written as DNA, the CDR3 is TGTGCCAGTAGTACACGGGACAGGGAAACCTACGAGCAGTACTTC. Complete variable domain (other parts from reference TRBV19 and TRBJ2-7): DGGITQSPKYLFRKEGQNVTLSCEQNLNHDAMYWYRQDPGQGLRLIYYSQIVNDFQKGDIAEGYSVSREKKESFPLTVTSAQKNPTAFYLCASSTRDRETYEQYFGPGTRLTVT.

The chain joins TRBV6-7 to TRBJ2-7; TRBD2 aligns across 13 bases. TRBV6-7 is an ORF for which the function is uncertain. The length of the CDR3 is 18 residues. V lost 2 bases and J lost 3; bases outside the gene matches: 10. In DNA form, the CDR3 reads TGTGCCAGCAGTTACCCGGGACTAGCGGGATTAATGAACTACGAGCAGTACGTC. It translates to CASSYPGLAGLMNYEQYV.

This rearrangement joins TRBV15 to TRBJ2-5; 11 bases fit TRBD1. The CDR3 runs to 14 residues. Germline CDR1 LNHNV, CDR2 YYDKDF (reference sequence). V lost 3 bases to trimming and J lost 4 bases; unmatched junction nucleotides: 1. The DNA of the CDR3 is TGTGCCACCAGCAGGGGGACAGGGGGAGAGACCCAGTACTTC. It encodes CATSRGTGGETQYF.